The 21 T cell receptor beta chains reported below all come from one sample, sequenced in a study of blood T cell repertoires in COVID-19. Produced via immunoSEQ multiplex PCR; TCRdb's table is partial and in-frame only. The data contain 150,000 to 200,000 clones, roughly 84% of them singletons. The sequenced sample consisted of peripheral blood. The receptors come from a human donor with acute or convalescent COVID-19. The donor label of this sample is uncertain.

This chain links TRBV25-1 with TRBJ2-3, with TRBD2 identical over 7 bases. Losses at the gene ends were 2 bases for V and 1 base for J; bases not matched to a gene: 0. The CDR3 is 14 residues long. The germline V gene encodes CDR1 MGHDK and CDR2 SYGVNS. The DNA of the CDR3 is TGTGCCAGCAGTGAAGCGGGGGGCACAGATACGCAGTATTTT. Amino acid sequence: CASSEAGGTDTQYF. The variable domain in full, with the rest retrieved from reference TRBV25-1 and TRBJ2-3, is EADIYQTPRYLVIGTGKKITLECSQTMGHDKMYWYQQDPGMELHLIHYSYGVNSTEKGDLSSESTVSRIRTEHFPLTLESARPSHTSQYLCASSEAGGTDTQYFGPGTRLTVL.

This chain connects TRBV30 to TRBJ2-2; D gene unclear. The germline V gene has CDR1 GTSNPN and CDR2 SVGIG (reference sequence). The CDR3 has 13 amino acids. V lost 0 bases, J lost 7 bases, and 9 bases lay in between. The CDR3 sequence: CAWSVAMSGELFF. The CDR3 nucleotides read TGTGCCTGGAGTGTCGCAATGAGCGGGGAGCTGTTTTTT.

This chain joins TRBV4-1 and TRBJ1-4; possible D gene TRBD1, 5 bases. Trimming took 0 bases from V and 7 from J, leaving 15 bases between them. Per the germline V gene, CDR1 is MGHRA and CDR2 is YSYEKL. The CDR3 is 16 amino acids. The DNA for the CDR3 is TGCGCCAGCAGCCAAGATTTAAGGGGCCAGGGTGAAAAACTGTTTTTT. Residues: CASSQDLRGQGEKLFF.

The chain links TRBV27 to TRBJ1-2; possible D gene TRBD1, 6 bases. This CDR3 comprises 14 residues. The germline V and J ends were trimmed by 5 bases and 4 bases, with 14 bases remaining between them. CDR1 is MNHEY, CDR2 SMNVEV, per germline (reference sequence). The CDR3 DNA reads as TGTGCCAGCAGTGAACAGGGATTGGGCTATGGCTACACCTTC. Amino acids: CASSEQGLGYGYTF.

The chain combines TRBV4-1 with TRBJ2-3; possibly TRBD2 for D (5 bases). V lost 4 bases, J lost 2 bases, and 25 bases lay in between. From germline, CDR1 is MGHRA and CDR2 YSYEKL. The CDR3 contains 19 residues. CDR3 loop: CASSPLPGSRERATDTQYF. DNA of the CDR3: TGCGCCAGCAGCCCACTTCCGGGATCAAGGGAGAGGGCCACAGATACGCAGTATTTT.

This clone was picked up one time. The rearrangement joins TRBV2 to TRBJ2-3; 7 nucleotides align to TRBD1. Germline CDR1 and CDR2: SNHLY and FYNNEI. J gave up 1 base and V 5 bases, and 3 bases lay outside the gene matches. CDR3 length: 14 amino acids. CDR3 DNA: TGTGCCAGCAGTACCGACAGGGGCACAGATACGCAGTATTTT. Protein sequence: CASSTDRGTDTQYF.

The table lists this clone with a count of one. This rearrangement joins TRBV9 to TRBJ2-1; tentatively, D is TRBD2 (6 bases). Germline CDR1 is SGDLS and CDR2 is YYNGEE. V gave up 2 bases and J gave up 2 bases, with 11 bases separating them. This CDR3 contains 15 residues. The CDR3 coding sequence is TGTGCCAGCAGCGTCGGGGGTGGGACCTACAATGAGCAGTTCTTC. Its protein is CASSVGGGTYNEQFF.

This chain joins TRBV5-4 and TRBJ2-5; no definite D call. The CDR3 length is 13 residues. Trimming stripped 0 bases from V and 1 base from J, with 4 bases between. The V gene's germline CDR1 is SGHNT and CDR2 YYREEE (reference sequence). CDR3 amino acids: CASSLGPQETQYF. Written as DNA, the CDR3 is TGTGCCAGCAGCTTGGGGCCCCAAGAGACCCAGTACTTC.

The chain carries TRBV30 and TRBJ1-1; 7 nucleotides line up with TRBD1. The CDR3 covers 15 residues. Germline trimming cut 4 bases from V and 2 bases from J; bases unmatched to any gene: 10. Germline V gene data show CDR1 as GTSNPN and CDR2 as SVGIG (reference sequence). In DNA, the CDR3 is TGTGCCTGGACCTCGTACGGGACAGCTAACACTGAAGCTTTCTTT. This sequence encodes CAWTSYGTANTEAFF. Full variable domain (rest looked up from reference TRBV30 and TRBJ1-1): SQTIHQWPATLVQPVGSPLSLECTVEGTSNPNLYWYRQAAGRGLQLLFYSVGIGQISSEVPQNLSASRPQDRQFILSSKKLLLSDSGFYLCAWTSYGTANTEAFFGQGTRLTVV.

The chain recombines TRBV13 with TRBJ1-5, with D tentatively TRBD1 (6 bases). Between the trimmed V and J ends, which lost 5 bases and 6 bases, there was a span of 23 bases. The CDR3 runs to 17 residues. The germline V gene has CDR1 PRHDT and CDR2 FYEKMQ (reference sequence). Here the CDR3 DNA reads TGTGCCAGCAGCCCTCCTCGGCAGGGGATAGTAGGTCAGCCCCAGCATTTT. It yields the protein CASSPPRQGIVGQPQHF.

The table lists this clone with a count of one. The chain employs TRBV30 and TRBJ2-7; maybe TRBD2 (6 bases). V was cut by 1 base and J by 6 bases, with 10 bases left in between. The CDR3 spans 12 residues. CDR1 and CDR2 from the germline V gene are GTSNPN and SVGIG (reference sequence). The CDR3 DNA is TGTGCCTGGAGTGGCGGGGCAGGCGAGCAGTACTTC. Translating it yields CAWSGGAGEQYF.

V and J are TRBV18 and TRBJ2-7; 8 bases match TRBD1. The CDR3 consists of 18 residues. The V gene's germline CDR1 is KGHSH and CDR2 LQKENI. The junction had 17 bases not matched to a gene; V was cut back by 2 bases and J by 5 bases. The CDR3 DNA sequence: TGTGCCAGCTCACCAAGGCGCTTTCCGGACAGGGAGAGCCACGAGCAGTACTTC. It translates to CASSPRRFPDRESHEQYF.

The chain combines TRBV5-4 with TRBJ1-4; 8 bases fit TRBD1. The trim removed 5 bases at V and 5 bases at J, leaving 5 bases unmatched. In germline, CDR1 is SGHNT, CDR2 YYREEE (reference sequence). The CDR3 has 14 amino acids. In DNA, the CDR3 is TGTGCCAGCAGTCTTGACAGGGGAAATGAAAAACTGTTTTTT. Protein sequence: CASSLDRGNEKLFF.

The chain uses TRBV4-2 and TRBJ2-1, with D tentatively TRBD2 (5 bases). The germline CDR1 and CDR2 sequences are LGHNA and YNFKEQ. The CDR3 length is 15 residues. Trimming took off 0 bases at V and 5 bases at J, with 11 bases between the two ends. CDR3 region: CASSQEGGDHNEQFF. CDR3 DNA sequence: TGTGCCAGCAGCCAAGAAGGAGGCGATCACAATGAGCAGTTCTTC.

The chain links TRBV9 to TRBJ2-3, with TRBD1 identical over 10 bases. Per the germline V gene, CDR1 is SGDLS and CDR2 is YYNGEE. Germline trimming cut 3 bases from V and 0 bases from J; bases unmatched to any gene: 10. The length of the CDR3 is 18 residues. This CDR3 is CASSGDRGPLPSTDTQYF. In nucleotides, the CDR3 is TGTGCCAGCAGCGGGGACAGGGGTCCCCTACCTAGCACAGATACGCAGTATTTT.

This sequence joins TRBV7-9 and TRBJ1-2; D perhaps matches TRBD1 (6 bases). The CDR3 runs to 14 residues. The germline V gene has CDR1 SEHNR and CDR2 FQNEAQ (reference sequence). V was shortened by 5 bases and J by 4 bases, with 14 bases between the two germline ends. In DNA, the CDR3 is TGTGCCAGCAGCGGACAGCTAAGGGGCTATGGCTACACCTTC. It is translated as CASSGQLRGYGYTF.

CDR3 bases: TGTGCCAGCAGCCAAGGAGATGAGACCCAGTACTTC. It yields the protein CASSQGDETQYF. The rearrangement links TRBV3-1 (or the pseudogene TRBV3-2) to TRBJ2-5; no clear D. CDR1 is LGHDT, CDR2 YNNKEL, per germline (reference sequence). Trimming cost V 1 base and J 5 bases, with 5 bases left between them. This CDR3 has 12 residues.

Here the CDR3 DNA reads TGTGCCAGCAGCGTAGTGTCAGGAGGAAACACCATATATTTT. Amino acid sequence: CASSVVSGGNTIYF. V is TRBV9 and J is TRBJ1-3; D call uncertain. The CDR3 spans 14 residues. CDR1 is SGDLS and CDR2 is YYNGEE in the germline V gene. Trimming removed 0 bases from V and 4 bases from J, with 8 bases in between.

The chain combines TRBV28 with TRBJ2-5; D unclear. Germline assignment: CDR1 MDHEN and CDR2 SYDVKM. V was pared by 6 bases and J by 4 bases, with 12 bases between. The CDR3 sequence is 13 residues long. The CDR3 protein is CASRPSGRETQYF. The CDR3, as DNA: TGTGCCAGCAGGCCCTCTGGGCGAGAGACCCAGTACTTC.

This clone was recorded a few times. The chain is built from TRBV28 and TRBJ2-7; 7 bases align to TRBD1. J lost 7 bases, V lost 6 bases, and 9 bases had no gene match. The CDR3 runs to 13 residues. Germline V lookup: CDR1 MDHEN, CDR2 SYDVKM. The CDR3 reads CASSLGDSQEQYF. The CDR3 bases are TGTGCCAGCAGCCTGGGGGACAGTCAGGAGCAGTACTTC. Complete variable domain (other parts from reference TRBV28 and TRBJ2-7): DVKVTQSSRYLVKRTGEKVFLECVQDMDHENMFWYRQDPGLGLRLIYFSYDVKMKEKGDIPEGYSVSREKKERFSLILESASTNQTSMYLCASSLGDSQEQYFGPGTRLTVT.

A few counts support this clone. The chain links TRBV6-5 to TRBJ1-1, with D hard to call. The CDR3 runs 15 residues. From germline, CDR1 is MNHEY and CDR2 SVGAGI. V was trimmed by 7 bases and J by 0 bases, leaving 15 bases between them. The CDR3 is CASTAGSYMNTEAFF. The CDR3 DNA follows: TGTGCCAGCACCGCGGGGAGCTACATGAACACTGAAGCTTTCTTT.